This T cell receptor (beta chain) was obtained from a study of sequential checkpoint blockade in melanoma. About the research overall: Matched biopsies came pretreatment and at week 13 for about 24 patients.

Noted treatment: randomized to nivolumab then ipilimumab (arm A) or the reverse (arm B). Profiled with immunoSEQ multiplex PCR; TCRdb holds only in-frame clones, not every one. The data hold several thousand clones, with roughly 31% observed a single time. V was clipped by 4 bases and J by 0 bases; unmatched bases: 7. Looked up from germline, CDR1 is LNHDA and CDR2 is SQIVND (reference sequence). The CDR3 length is 16 residues. This clone showed up just once. This chain connects TRBV19 to TRBJ2-7, with 9 bases that match TRBD2. The receptor was isolated from a human donor with melanoma. The specimen comprised tumor tissue (inferred from file names), sampled from a patient given nivolumab and ipilimumab in sequence. The CDR3 here is CASSRASGVDSYEQYF. The CDR3 region has the DNA TGTGCCAGTAGTAGGGCTAGCGGGGTGGACTCCTACGAGCAGTACTTC.